A selection of T cell receptor beta chains follows, all from one sample in a study of CD4 T cells in relation to SARS-CoV-2 and coronaviruses. The table came from immunoSEQ multiplex PCR; TCRdb's copy has only in-frame clones and leaves some out. Here the sample spans tens of thousands of clones, roughly 89% being singletons. The sequenced sample consisted of memory CD4+ T cells from PBMCs. The receptors shown here come from a human donor in good health. CDR3s include the opening cysteine and the closing phenylalanine or tryptophan. Fields, in order: CDR3 protein, CDR3 DNA, clone size, J gene, V gene, D gene. A D gene is named only where the DNA matches it firmly. Some rows mark clone size as missing; the rest say once, few, many or name a class of expanded clone.

cdr3_aa: CASSRIGTSVYNEQFF
cdr3_nt: TGTGCCAGCAGTCGTATCGGGACTAGCGTATACAATGAGCAGTTCTTC
clone_size: once
j_call: TRBJ2-1
v_call: TRBV27
d_call: TRBD2

cdr3_aa: CASSPSSGMGYEQFF
cdr3_nt: TGCGCCAGCAGCCCATCTAGCGGGATGGGTTATGAGCAGTTCTTC
clone_size: .
j_call: TRBJ2-1
v_call: TRBV5-1
d_call: TRBD2

cdr3_aa: CAIHQGAGGANVLTF
cdr3_nt: TGTGCCATCCATCAGGGGGCAGGAGGGGCCAACGTCCTGACTTTC
clone_size: .
j_call: TRBJ2-6
v_call: TRBV10-3
d_call: TRBD1

cdr3_aa: CASSFNEGGPNNEQFF
cdr3_nt: TGTGCCAGCAGCTTTAATGAGGGAGGGCCTAACAATGAGCAGTTCTTC
clone_size: once
j_call: TRBJ2-1
v_call: TRBV11-2
d_call: TRBD2

cdr3_aa: CASIARVRNTEAFF
cdr3_nt: TGTGCCAGTATAGCGCGGGTCCGGAACACTGAAGCTTTCTTT
clone_size: once
j_call: TRBJ1-1
v_call: TRBV19
d_call: .

cdr3_aa: CASSLDPSGANVLTF
cdr3_nt: TGCGCCAGCAGCTTGGACCCCTCTGGGGCCAACGTCCTGACTTTC
clone_size: .
j_call: TRBJ2-6
v_call: TRBV5-1
d_call: .

cdr3_aa: CASSPGAISAMNTEAFF
cdr3_nt: TGTGCCAGCTCTCCCGGGGCCATCTCGGCCATGAACACTGAAGCTTTCTTT
clone_size: .
j_call: TRBJ1-1
v_call: TRBV28
d_call: .

cdr3_aa: CSVPQGIQQYF
cdr3_nt: TGCAGTGTCCCACAGGGTATTCAGCAGTACTTC
clone_size: .
j_call: TRBJ2-7
v_call: TRBV20-1
d_call: .

cdr3_aa: CASSEARGTNEKLFF
cdr3_nt: TGTGCCAGCAGTGAAGCGCGGGGAACTAATGAAAAACTGTTTTTT
clone_size: .
j_call: TRBJ1-4
v_call: TRBV6-1
d_call: .

cdr3_aa: CASSDSNLNTGELFF
cdr3_nt: TGTGCCAGCAGTGACTCGAACCTGAACACCGGGGAGCTGTTTTTT
clone_size: few
j_call: TRBJ2-2
v_call: TRBV6-4
d_call: .

cdr3_aa: CATLNRDRGEAFF
cdr3_nt: TGTGCCACCCTGAACCGGGACAGGGGTGAAGCTTTCTTT
clone_size: few
j_call: TRBJ1-1
v_call: TRBV28
d_call: TRBD1

cdr3_aa: CASSLQPPRGGDEQFF
cdr3_nt: TGTGCCAGCAGCTTACAACCCCCTCGGGGCGGCGATGAGCAGTTCTTC
clone_size: .
j_call: TRBJ2-1
v_call: TRBV7-9
d_call: .

cdr3_aa: CASSFSQSYNSPLHF
cdr3_nt: TGTGCCAGCAGTTTCTCACAGAGCTATAATTCACCCCTCCACTTT
clone_size: .
j_call: TRBJ1-6
v_call: TRBV27
d_call: .

cdr3_aa: CASSPQGDNSPLHF
cdr3_nt: TGCGCCAGCAGCCCGCAGGGGGATAATTCACCCCTCCACTTT
clone_size: .
j_call: TRBJ1-6
v_call: TRBV5-1
d_call: TRBD1

cdr3_aa: CASSENAGRSFEQFF
cdr3_nt: TGTGCCAGCAGTGAAAACGCGGGGAGGAGTTTTGAGCAGTTCTTC
clone_size: .
j_call: TRBJ2-1
v_call: TRBV6-1
d_call: .

cdr3_aa: CASSFLQQWEPVDQPQHF
cdr3_nt: TGTGCCAGCAGTTTCCTCCAACAGTGGGAACCTGTGGATCAGCCCCAGCATTTT
clone_size: .
j_call: TRBJ1-5
v_call: TRBV28
d_call: .

cdr3_aa: CSVSGQTLQETQYF
cdr3_nt: TGCAGCGTGTCGGGACAGACCCTCCAAGAGACCCAGTACTTC
clone_size: .
j_call: TRBJ2-5
v_call: TRBV29-1
d_call: TRBD1

cdr3_aa: CASRISGWIQTSYSNQPQHF
cdr3_nt: TGTGCCAGTAGAATAAGTGGGTGGATACAGACCTCCTATAGCAATCAGCCCCAGCATTTT
clone_size: .
j_call: TRBJ1-5
v_call: TRBV19
d_call: .

cdr3_aa: CASSLVGGGPNEQFF
cdr3_nt: TGTGCCAGCAGCTTAGTTGGGGGAGGGCCTAATGAGCAGTTCTTC
clone_size: .
j_call: TRBJ2-1
v_call: TRBV7-6
d_call: TRBD2

cdr3_aa: CASSFFTSGRGTDTQYF
cdr3_nt: TGTGCCAGCAGCTTTTTTACTAGCGGGAGAGGGACAGATACGCAGTATTTT
clone_size: once
j_call: TRBJ2-3
v_call: TRBV7-9
d_call: TRBD2

cdr3_aa: CASSLIRDRGETQYF
cdr3_nt: TGTGCCAGCAGTTTAATCCGGGACAGGGGAGAGACCCAGTACTTC
clone_size: .
j_call: TRBJ2-5
v_call: TRBV28
d_call: TRBD1

cdr3_aa: CASSSPHGRANTGELFF
cdr3_nt: TGTGCCAGCAGCTCCCCTCACGGGAGGGCGAACACCGGGGAGCTGTTTTTT
clone_size: .
j_call: TRBJ2-2
v_call: TRBV7-3
d_call: TRBD2

cdr3_aa: CASSPGGTNTEAFF
cdr3_nt: TGTGCCAGCAGCCCTGGAGGGACGAACACTGAAGCTTTCTTT
clone_size: .
j_call: TRBJ1-1
v_call: TRBV3-1/TRBV3-2
d_call: .

cdr3_aa: CASRVIGSYEQYF
cdr3_nt: TGTGCCAGCAGGGTGATAGGCTCCTACGAGCAGTACTTC
clone_size: .
j_call: TRBJ2-7
v_call: TRBV27
d_call: .

cdr3_aa: CASSATGAEQFF
cdr3_nt: TGTGCCAGCAGCGCGACAGGGGCTGAGCAGTTCTTC
clone_size: .
j_call: TRBJ2-1
v_call: TRBV11-2
d_call: TRBD1

cdr3_aa: CASSISAGGRHTQYF
cdr3_nt: TGTGCCAGTAGTATATCAGCGGGAGGAAGGCATACGCAGTATTTT
clone_size: .
j_call: TRBJ2-3
v_call: TRBV19
d_call: TRBD2

cdr3_aa: CASSRDINNSPLHF
cdr3_nt: TGTGCCAGCAGCCGGGACATTAATAATTCACCCCTCCACTTT
clone_size: .
j_call: TRBJ1-6
v_call: TRBV6-5
d_call: .

cdr3_aa: CAIETSGRTDTQYF
cdr3_nt: TGTGCCATCGAGACTAGCGGGAGGACAGATACGCAGTATTTT
clone_size: .
j_call: TRBJ2-3
v_call: TRBV28
d_call: TRBD2

cdr3_aa: CASSLGGLAVEQYF
cdr3_nt: TGTGCCAGCAGCTTGGGGGGACTAGCAGTCGAGCAGTACTTC
clone_size: .
j_call: TRBJ2-7
v_call: TRBV5-4
d_call: TRBD2